This paragraph reports one T cell receptor (beta chain). These data come from a study of blood T cell repertoires in COVID-19. In the study overall: The samples span acute and convalescent COVID-19 from the United States, Italy and Spain. Nucleic acid was either cDNA or gDNA, and it came from T cells, B-cell-depleted T cells, or PBMCs.

Trimming shortened V by 3 bases and J by 7 bases, and 12 bases separated the two germline ends. The CDR3 length is 13 residues. Germline V gene data show CDR1 as SGHVS and CDR2 as FQNEAQ. Original processing methods: Amplification with reference gene primers provided the estimates of nucleated cell counts. Sequencing was performed with immunoSEQ multiplex PCR; in TCRdb, only in-frame clones are kept and a portion is missing. V and J calls and clone size are as listed in that table; D and trimming were resolved from the DNA. The sample yields 230,000 or so clones, more than 65% seen once. Sequences were obtained from peripheral blood. The TCR originated in a man aged 35 to 55 who had recovered from COVID-19. The chain is built from TRBV7-8 and TRBJ2-5; no reliable D call. The CDR3 loop reads CASSFLLLSTQYF. CDR3 coding DNA: TGTGCCAGCAGCTTTTTGCTATTATCGACCCAGTACTTC.